This TCR beta chain was captured in a study of cytomegalovirus exposure and HLA in healthy donors. Points from the study as a whole: In vitro, three CMV-associated chains proved specific for CMV antigens.

Germline CDR1 is ENHRY and CDR2 is SYGVKD. The CDR3 spans 13 residues. The V segment lost 5 bases and the J segment 3 bases; nucleotides outside the gene matches: 0. As to this clone: What it binds is not known.

Vbeta (60) and Jbeta (13) primers were used in the PCR. This table comes from immunoSEQ multiplex PCR, and its TCRdb copy is limited to in-frame clones, with some not included. This sample has 130,000 to 150,000 clones, with around 84% found just once. V gene TRBV10-3 combines with J gene TRBJ2-7, with 11 bases fitting TRBD2. The sequenced sample consisted of PBMCs. The receptor was isolated from a man aged 35 to 55 in good health and CMV-seropositive. The CDR3 region has the DNA TGTGCCATCAGTACTAGCGGGAGCTACGAGCAGTACTTC. It is translated as CAISTSGSYEQYF.